One sample yielded the 20 T cell receptor beta chains listed below, sequenced in a study of siplizumab effects on memory and regulatory T cells. Sequenced by immunoSEQ multiplex PCR; TCRdb stores in-frame clones only, minus some. The sample holds about 82,000 clones, 87% seen once. Input material: Tregs sorted from blood. The receptors originated from a human donor in good health.

The gene calls are TRBV19 and TRBJ1-2; D is uncertain. CDR1 and CDR2 from the germline V gene are LNHDA and SQIVND (reference sequence). The V end lost 3 bases, the J end lost 8 bases, and 16 bases lay between the germline ends. CDR3 length: 14 residues. This CDR3 is CASSIAPPGYGYTF. Here the CDR3 DNA reads TGTGCCAGTAGTATTGCCCCCCCCGGCTACGGCTACACCTTC.

The rearrangement links TRBV5-6 to TRBJ1-4; D is perhaps TRBD1 (5 bases). Germline CDR1 is SGHDT and CDR2 is YYEEEE. The CDR3 extends over 16 amino acids. The germline V and J ends were trimmed by 1 base and 4 bases, with 14 bases remaining between them. CDR3 in amino acids: CASSLRGPQSNEKLFF. CDR3 nucleotides: TGTGCCAGCAGCTTGAGGGGTCCACAGAGTAATGAAAAACTGTTTTTT. Using reference TRBV5-6 and TRBJ1-4 for the parts outside the CDR3, the full variable domain is DAGVTQSPTHLIKTRGQQVTLRCSPKSGHDTVSWYQQALGQGPQFIFQYYEEEERQRGNFPDRFSGHQFPNYSSELNVNALLLGDSALYLCASSLRGPQSNEKLFFGSGTQLSVL.

The gene calls are TRBV6-6 and TRBJ1-2, with 12 bases matching TRBD1. Germline V gene lookup returns CDR1 MNHNY and CDR2 SVGAGI (reference sequence). The CDR3 has 14 amino acids. V dropped 4 bases and J dropped 13; count of bases not matched to a gene: 10. The CDR3 here is CASSFGTGGVSGTF. CDR3 nucleotides: TGTGCCAGCAGTTTTGGGACAGGGGGCGTAAGTGGCACCTTC.

J is TRBJ1-1 and V is TRBV18; D not resolved. V was pared by 1 base and J by 2 bases, with 5 bases between. The germline V gene has CDR1 KGHSH and CDR2 LQKENI. The CDR3 loop spans 13 amino acids. The CDR3 DNA sequence: TGTGCCAGCTCACCACGGGTTAACACTGAAGCTTTCTTT. It specifies CASSPRVNTEAFF.

In its sample, this clone was seen once. V and J are TRBV2 and TRBJ1-3; D possibly corresponds to TRBD1 (6 bases). V dropped 6 bases and J dropped 4 bases, with 16 bases sitting between them. Germline assignment: CDR1 SNHLY and CDR2 FYNNEI. This CDR3 comprises 15 residues. CDR3 DNA: TGTGCCAGCAGCACAGGGCTTTGGGTCGGAAACACCATATATTTT. Amino acids: CASSTGLWVGNTIYF.

V is TRBV5-1 and J is TRBJ2-3; 8 positions match TRBD2. The CDR3 loop spans 16 amino acids. Germline-derived CDR1 and CDR2 are SGHRS and YFSETQ. Trimming removed 4 bases from V and 7 bases from J; junction bases left unmatched: 14. This CDR3 reads CASSGGLAGPTYTQYF. CDR3 sequence (DNA): TGCGCCAGCAGCGGAGGACTAGCCGGTCCTACATATACGCAGTATTTT.

This clone has a handful of counts. The V gene is TRBV28, the J gene TRBJ2-3; TRBD2 agrees at 13 bases. The CDR3 loop spans 19 amino acids. Losses at the gene ends were 5 bases for V and 2 bases for J; bases not matched to a gene: 13. Germline loops: CDR1 MDHEN, CDR2 SYDVKM. CDR3 protein: CASSPLRGLAGVTTDTQYF. The CDR3 DNA reads as TGTGCCAGCAGTCCCCTTCGTGGACTAGCGGGGGTCACCACAGATACGCAGTATTTT.

V gene TRBV6-5 combines with J gene TRBJ2-1; 9 bases agree with TRBD1. The germline V gene encodes CDR1 MNHEY and CDR2 SVGAGI. There are 15 residues in the CDR3. V gave up 6 bases and J gave up 6 bases; unmatched junction bases: 9. Here the CDR3 reads CASSQGQGQLNEQFF. The CDR3, as DNA: TGTGCCAGCAGCCAGGGACAGGGCCAACTCAATGAGCAGTTCTTC.

This clone was recorded only once. This chain links TRBV11-1 with TRBJ2-5, with D unclear. This CDR3 has 12 residues. CDR1 and CDR2 from the germline V gene are SGHAT and FQDESV (reference sequence). V was pared by 1 base and J by 5 bases, with 5 bases between. CDR3 amino acids: CASSLVPETQYF. The CDR3 DNA follows: TGTGCCAGCAGCTTAGTGCCGGAGACCCAGTACTTC.

This chain links TRBV7-2 with TRBJ1-1, with 10 nucleotides matching TRBD1. Germline CDR1 SGHTA, CDR2 FQGNSA. CDR3 length equals 13 residues. With V trimmed by 2 bases and J by 10 bases, 4 bases remained unmatched. The CDR3, as DNA: TGTGCCAGCAGCTTACTCTGGGACAGGGGAGCTTTCTTT. The encoded protein is CASSLLWDRGAFF.

The chain joins TRBV19 to TRBJ2-2, with a weak D call TRBD2 (7 bases). The CDR3 is 13 amino acids. The ends were cut back, 6 bases at V and 4 bases at J, with 9 bases in the middle. Looked up from germline, CDR1 is LNHDA and CDR2 is SQIVND (reference sequence). The CDR3 region is CASRGGGTGELFF. CDR3 in DNA: TGTGCCAGTAGAGGGGGGGGCACCGGGGAGCTGTTTTTT.

The gene calls are TRBV19 and TRBJ2-7; D is possibly TRBD1 or TRBD2 (5 bases each). This CDR3 comprises 13 residues. Trimming removed 6 bases from V and 2 bases from J, with 11 bases in between. The germline gives CDR1 LNHDA, CDR2 SQIVND (reference sequence). The CDR3 bases are TGTGCCAGTAGCCCCAGGGAGACCTACGAGCAGTACTTC. Its protein is CASSPRETYEQYF.

This rearrangement joins TRBV7-2 to TRBJ1-1; D unclear. Trimming pared 3 bases from V and 0 bases from J, leaving 8 bases between. Germline assignment: CDR1 SGHTA and CDR2 FQGNSA. This CDR3 comprises 14 residues. Written as DNA, the CDR3 is TGTGCCAGCAGCTTGCCAGCCTTGAACACTGAAGCTTTCTTT. This translates into CASSLPALNTEAFF.

The V call is TRBV7-2, the J call TRBJ2-5; TRBD2 is a possible D gene (5 bases). With 2 bases removed from V and 1 base from J, the gap between germline ends came to 11 bases. Germline V gene lookup returns CDR1 SGHTA and CDR2 FQGNSA. The CDR3 covers 15 residues. CDR3 amino acids: CASSLRSSAQETQYF. The CDR3 DNA reads as TGTGCCAGCAGCTTAAGAAGTAGCGCCCAAGAGACCCAGTACTTC.

The sample holds one count of this clone. This chain links TRBV5-4 with TRBJ1-2, with 8 bases matching TRBD1. The V gene's germline CDR1 is SGHNT and CDR2 YYREEE (reference sequence). The ends lost 5 bases at V and 2 bases at J; junction bases unmatched: 2. The CDR3 loop spans 13 amino acids. CDR3 in DNA: TGTGCCAGCAGGGACAGGGCCAACTATGGCTACACCTTC. It codes for CASRDRANYGYTF.

The gene calls are TRBV9 and TRBJ1-1; no firm D call. Germline V CDR1 and CDR2: SGDLS, YYNGEE. The CDR3 runs 13 residues. Trimming stripped 2 bases from V and 0 bases from J, with 5 bases between. CDR3 region: CASSVSMNTEAFF. The DNA for the CDR3 is TGTGCCAGCAGCGTCAGTATGAACACTGAAGCTTTCTTT.

The rearrangement joins TRBV21-1 to TRBJ2-7; the D segment call TRBD1 is taken from the table without a DNA check. TRBV21-1 is an annotated pseudogene. This CDR3 is 11 amino acids long. The CDR3 DNA follows: TGTGCCAGCAGCAAAAACAGCGAGCAGTACTTC. The encoded protein is CASSKNSEQYF.

V usage is TRBV11-3 and J usage is TRBJ2-3, with 9 bases lining up with TRBD2. The CDR3 sequence is 14 residues long. Per germline, CDR1 SGHNT and CDR2 YENEEA. V lost 8 bases and J lost 2; bases outside the gene matches: 5. CDR3 in DNA: TGTGCCAGCTCGGCGGGGGGGATCACAGATACGCAGTATTTT. As protein: CASSAGGITDTQYF.

This clone rates as medium-sized (0.01 to 0.1%). The chain uses TRBV18 and TRBJ1-1, with 7 bases fitting TRBD1. V lost 3 bases and J lost 8; bases outside the gene matches: 3. The germline gives CDR1 KGHSH, CDR2 LQKENI. The CDR3 covers 12 residues. The CDR3 DNA is TGTGCCAGCTCACCTGGGGGACAGGAAGCTTTCTTT. It specifies CASSPGGQEAFF.

The chain carries TRBV5-1 and TRBJ1-3; TRBD1 aligns across 7 bases. Trimming removed 1 base from V and 3 bases from J; junction bases left unmatched: 4. Germline values: CDR1 SGHRS, CDR2 YFSETQ. This CDR3 contains 15 residues. This CDR3 reads CASSLQGGGGNTIYF. The CDR3 region has the DNA TGCGCCAGCAGCTTGCAGGGGGGAGGTGGAAACACCATATATTTT.